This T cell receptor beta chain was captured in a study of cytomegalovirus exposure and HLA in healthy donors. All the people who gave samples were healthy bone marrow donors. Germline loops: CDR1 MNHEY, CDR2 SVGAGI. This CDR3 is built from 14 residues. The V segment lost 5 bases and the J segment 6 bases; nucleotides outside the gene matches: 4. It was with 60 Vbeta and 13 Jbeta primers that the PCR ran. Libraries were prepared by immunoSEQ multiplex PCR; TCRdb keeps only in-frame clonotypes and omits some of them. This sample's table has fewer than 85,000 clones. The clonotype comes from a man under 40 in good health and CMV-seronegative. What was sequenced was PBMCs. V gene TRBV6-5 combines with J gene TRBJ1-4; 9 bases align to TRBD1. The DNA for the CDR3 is TGTGCCAGCAGTATTCGGGACAGGGATGAAAAACTGTTTTTT. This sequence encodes CASSIRDRDEKLFF.